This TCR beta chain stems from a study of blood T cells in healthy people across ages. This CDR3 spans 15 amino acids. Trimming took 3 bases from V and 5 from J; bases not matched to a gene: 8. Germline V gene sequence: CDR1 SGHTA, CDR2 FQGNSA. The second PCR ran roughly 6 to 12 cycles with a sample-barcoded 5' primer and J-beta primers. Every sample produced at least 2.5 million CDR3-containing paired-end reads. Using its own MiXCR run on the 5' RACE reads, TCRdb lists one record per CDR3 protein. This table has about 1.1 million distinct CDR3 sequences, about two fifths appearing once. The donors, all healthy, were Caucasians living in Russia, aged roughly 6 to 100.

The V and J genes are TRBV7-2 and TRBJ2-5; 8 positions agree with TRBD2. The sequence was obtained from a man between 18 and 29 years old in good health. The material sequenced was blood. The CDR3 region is CASSFSGAPEETQYF. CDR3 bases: TGTGCCAGCAGCTTTAGCGGGGCCCCGGAGGAGACCCAGTACTTC.